A selection of T cell receptor beta chains follows, all from one sample in a study of T cell responses to AZD1222 COVID-19 vaccine. The method was immunoSEQ multiplex PCR; TCRdb's version includes in-frame clones alone and lacks a portion of them. This table holds some 80,000 clones, over 65% found once. The specimen was peripheral blood, collected 28 days after the second dose of the MenACWY control vaccine. The receptor source for this set is an adult who received the MenACWY meningococcal vaccine as a control. Both conserved end residues are part of each CDR3. A D gene is named only where the DNA matches it firmly. Some rows mark clone size as missing; the rest say once, few, many or name a class of expanded clone.

.	TRBJ1-4	.	TRBV6-4	TGTGCCAGGTTTAAGGAGGGGAATGAAAAACTGTTTTTT	CARFKEGNEKLFF
.	TRBJ2-3	.	TRBV19	TGTGCCAGTAGTAGGAGGGATGGCACAGATACGCAGTATTTT	CASSRRDGTDTQYF
.	TRBJ2-7	TRBD1	TRBV5-6	TGTGCCAGCAGCTTGCCCGGGACAGGGACTAACGAGCAGTACTTC	CASSLPGTGTNEQYF
.	TRBJ1-3	.	TRBV3-1/TRBV3-2	TGTGCCAGCAGCCAAGCCGCCGGGACCGCTGGAAACACCATATATTTT	CASSQAAGTAGNTIYF
.	TRBJ2-7	TRBD2	TRBV27	TGTGCCAGCAGCTGGACTAGCGCGGGCGAGCAGTACTTC	CASSWTSAGEQYF
.	TRBJ1-4	TRBD1	TRBV28	TGTGCCAGCAGCCTCCCCGGGACAGATGAAAAACTGTTTTTT	CASSLPGTDEKLFF
.	TRBJ1-2	.	TRBV13	TGTGCCAGCCAGCGGACGGGTAACTATGGCTACACCTTC	CASQRTGNYGYTF
.	TRBJ1-6	.	TRBV30	TGTGCCTGGGCCGGCGGGGGCAATTCACCCCTCCACTTT	CAWAGGGNSPLHF
.	TRBJ1-1	TRBD1	TRBV18	TGTGCCAGCTCAGTCAAGGGGACAGGTAACACTGAAGCTTTCTTT	CASSVKGTGNTEAFF
.	TRBJ2-7	.	TRBV28	TGTGCCAGCAGTCCCGGTGGCTTGAGGGAGGACGAGCAGTACTTC	CASSPGGLREDEQYF
once	TRBJ2-5	TRBD2	TRBV7-9	TGTGCCAGCAGCTTGCTAGCGGGGTTGGAGACCCAGTACTTC	CASSLLAGLETQYF
.	TRBJ1-1	.	TRBV6-1	TGTGCCAGCAGTGCTGGATACCAAGCTGAAGCTTTCTTT	CASSAGYQAEAFF
.	TRBJ2-7	.	TRBV7-2	TGTGCCAGCAGCCGCACCCCCCTCATCTACGAGCAGTACTTC	CASSRTPLIYEQYF
.	TRBJ1-1	.	TRBV2	TGTGCCAGCACCCCTTTTTCGGATGCTGAAGCTTTCTTT	CASTPFSDAEAFF
few	TRBJ2-5	TRBD1	TRBV5-8	TGTGCCAGCAGCTGGGATACAGGGGCCGGGGAGACCCAGTACTTC	CASSWDTGAGETQYF
.	TRBJ1-2	.	TRBV6-5	TGTGCCAGCAGTAACAGGAGGAGCTATGGCTACACCTTC	CASSNRRSYGYTF
.	TRBJ1-2	TRBD1	TRBV7-2	TGTGCCAGCAGCTTACAAACAGGGGGAGGGTATGGCTACACCTTC	CASSLQTGGGYGYTF
.	TRBJ2-3	TRBD2	TRBV6-2/TRBV6-3	TGTGCCAGCAGTTACCGACTAGCACCAGATACGCAGTATTTT	CASSYRLAPDTQYF
few	TRBJ1-1	.	TRBV6-5	TGTGCCAGCAGTTACTCGGCTGCTACTTTGAACACTGAAGCTTTCTTT	CASSYSAATLNTEAFF
.	TRBJ2-7	.	TRBV2	TGTGCCGGGAACGACAGAGAGGTTGACGAGCAGTACTTC	CAGNDREVDEQYF
.	TRBJ1-5	.	TRBV7-2	TGTGCCAGCAGCTTAGGGGTGGGCTATAGCAATCAGCCCCAGCATTTT	CASSLGVGYSNQPQHF
.	TRBJ1-1	.	TRBV7-9	TGTGCCAGCAGCCGAGGGGGTGGGGTCCCCAGAATGAACACTGAAGCTTTCTTT	CASSRGGGVPRMNTEAFF
few	TRBJ1-5	.	TRBV6-2/TRBV6-3	TGTGCCAGCAGTTACACGGGGGGAAATCAGCCCCAGCATTTT	CASSYTGGNQPQHF
.	TRBJ1-4	.	TRBV19	TGTGCCAGTACCCTAGCGCCCACTATACGTGAAAAACTGTTTTTT	CASTLAPTIREKLFF
.	TRBJ2-4	.	TRBV11-2	TGTGCCAGCAGCTCCACAGCCGACCCCAAAAACATTCAGTACTTC	CASSSTADPKNIQYF
.	TRBJ2-2	.	TRBV5-1	TGCGCCAGCACCAAGCAGGACCCGAACACCGGGGAGCTGTTTTTT	CASTKQDPNTGELFF
.	TRBJ1-6	TRBD1	TRBV11-2	TGTGCCAGCAGCTCCACAGGGGTCCTCCACTTT	CASSSTGVLHF
few	TRBJ2-3	TRBD2	TRBV7-8	TGTGCCAGCAGCTTAGGGTCCAGCGGGAGGCTTAACACAGATACGCAGTATTTT	CASSLGSSGRLNTDTQYF
.	TRBJ2-7	.	TRBV11-2	TGTGCCAGCAGCCCAGCCCCCGAGCGGTACGAGCAGTACTTC	CASSPAPERYEQYF
.	TRBJ1-1	.	TRBV12-3/TRBV12-4	TGTGCCAGCAGTTTAGGGGAAAGCACTGAAGCTTTCTTT	CASSLGESTEAFF
.	TRBJ2-2	.	TRBV9	TGTGCCAGCAGCGTACGGGTAGGCGGGGAGCTGTTTTTT	CASSVRVGGELFF
.	TRBJ2-3	.	TRBV15	TGTGCCACCAGCAAAGGCGGTGAAAGTGAAGATACGCAGTATTTT	CATSKGGESEDTQYF
.	TRBJ1-5	TRBD1	TRBV28	TGTGCCAGCAGTCCCCCGGACAGGGGTGAATCTGATCAGCCCCAGCATTTT	CASSPPDRGESDQPQHF
.	TRBJ1-2	TRBD1	TRBV3-1/TRBV3-2	TGTGCCAGCAGCCCCCAAGGGACAGTCTATGGCTACACCTTC	CASSPQGTVYGYTF
.	TRBJ1-5	.	TRBV5-8	TGTGCCAGCAGCTTGGTGGTTGGGGGGAGTCAGCCCCAGCATTTT	CASSLVVGGSQPQHF
few	TRBJ1-1	TRBD1	TRBV7-9	TGTGCCAGCAGCTTTGGGACAGGGATGAACACTGAAGCTTTCTTT	CASSFGTGMNTEAFF
.	TRBJ2-5	TRBD1	TRBV29-1	TGCAGCGCTAAACCGACAGGGCTAGCAGAGACCCAGTACTTC	CSAKPTGLAETQYF
.	TRBJ2-6	.	TRBV7-2	TGTGCCAGCAGCTTAGCAAGATCTGGGGCCAACGTCCTGACTTTC	CASSLARSGANVLTF
once	TRBJ1-5	.	TRBV2	TGTGCCAGCAGTTACGTTAATCAGCCCCAGCATTTT	CASSYVNQPQHF
once	TRBJ2-5	TRBD1	TRBV7-9	TGTGCCAGCAGCCTTGGGGACAGGGGGCCGTTAGAGACCCAGTACTTC	CASSLGDRGPLETQYF
.	TRBJ1-1	.	TRBV6-6	TGTGCCAGCAGTTTAGCCGGGGGGAGTACTGAAGCTTTCTTT	CASSLAGGSTEAFF
.	TRBJ1-5	.	TRBV18	TGTGCCAGCTCACCTGCGGGGTATCAGCCCCAGCATTTT	CASSPAGYQPQHF
.	TRBJ1-6	.	TRBV11-2	TGTGCCAGCAGCTCCCTCCGGGGGGGGCGTGATTCACCCCTCCACTTT	CASSSLRGGRDSPLHF
.	TRBJ1-6	.	TRBV19	TGTGCCAGTAGTATACGGGGGGAAAATTCACCCCTCCACTTT	CASSIRGENSPLHF
.	TRBJ2-7	TRBD1	TRBV6-2/TRBV6-3	TGTGCCAGCAGTCGGGACAGATTCTACGAGCAGTACTTC	CASSRDRFYEQYF